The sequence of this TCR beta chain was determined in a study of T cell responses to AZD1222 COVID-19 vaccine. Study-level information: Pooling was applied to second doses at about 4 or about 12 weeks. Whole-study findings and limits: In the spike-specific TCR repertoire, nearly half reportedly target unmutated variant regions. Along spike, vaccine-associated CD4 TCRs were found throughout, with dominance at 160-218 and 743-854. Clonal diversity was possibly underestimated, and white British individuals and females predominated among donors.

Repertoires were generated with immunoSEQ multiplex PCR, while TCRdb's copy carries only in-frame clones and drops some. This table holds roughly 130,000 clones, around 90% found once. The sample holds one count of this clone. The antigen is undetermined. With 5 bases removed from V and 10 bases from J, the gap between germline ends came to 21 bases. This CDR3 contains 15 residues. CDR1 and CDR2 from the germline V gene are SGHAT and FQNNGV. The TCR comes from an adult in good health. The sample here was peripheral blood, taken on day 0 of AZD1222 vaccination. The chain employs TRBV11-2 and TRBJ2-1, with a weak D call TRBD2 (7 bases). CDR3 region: CASSGHVGGAEEQFF. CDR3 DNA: TGTGCCAGCAGCGGCCATGTGGGGGGGGCGGAAGAGCAGTTCTTC.